This passage covers 9 T cell receptor beta chains from one sample sequenced in a study of shared clonotypes between healthy human individuals. Only in-frame clones appear in the TCRdb table, and some are missing; sequencing was by immunoSEQ multiplex PCR. The sample carries about 530,000 clones, over 75% recorded once. The material sequenced was PBMCs. These receptors were taken from a woman aged 40 to 50 in good health. Some clones in this sample may be carry-over from other donors' samples.

V is TRBV27 and J is TRBJ2-7; 9 positions agree with TRBD1. This CDR3 comprises 12 residues. V lost 4 bases, J lost 9 bases, and 4 bases stayed unmatched. Per germline, CDR1 MNHEY and CDR2 SMNVEV (reference sequence). CDR3 loop: CASSSGDRAQYF. The CDR3 DNA reads as TGTGCCAGCAGTTCTGGGGACAGGGCGCAGTACTTC.

The chain recombines TRBV18 with TRBJ2-6; possibly TRBD1 for D (6 bases). The germline V gene encodes CDR1 KGHSH and CDR2 LQKENI. Trimming pared 9 bases from V and 0 bases from J, leaving 21 bases between. The CDR3 contains 18 residues. The CDR3 protein is CASFSGHPFTSGANVLTF. The CDR3 bases are TGTGCCAGTTTTTCGGGACACCCATTTACCTCTGGGGCCAACGTCCTGACTTTC.

The J gene is TRBJ2-7, the V gene TRBV4-1; a weak D match, TRBD1 (5 bases). CDR1 MGHRA and CDR2 YSYEKL come from the germline V gene. This CDR3 region has 15 residues. V was cut by 1 base and J by 6 bases, with 16 bases left in between. Here the CDR3 reads CASSQGPAQGSEQYF. In DNA form, the CDR3 reads TGCGCCAGCAGCCAAGGCCCTGCTCAGGGTAGCGAGCAGTACTTC.

As regards this clone: A read error likely explains this, since a far larger clone differs by one base. This chain links TRBV7-8 with TRBJ2-1; unclear D gene. This CDR3 has 12 residues. Germline CDR1 and CDR2: SGHVS and FQNEAQ. Between the trimmed V and J ends, which lost 3 bases and 2 bases, there was a span of 2 bases. CDR3 sequence reads: CASSFAYNEQFF. CDR3 nucleotides: TGTGCCAGCAGCTTCGCCTACAATGAGCAGTTCTTC.

This clone occurred many times. The CDR3 DNA sequence: TGTGCCAGCAGCAAGCAAACCCGACCTGACATATATAGCAATCAGCCCCAGCATTTT. This gives the protein CASSKQTRPDIYSNQPQHF. This chain connects TRBV28 to TRBJ1-5, with no clear D. V was pared by 6 bases and J by 0 bases, with 24 bases between. This CDR3 region has 19 residues. The germline V gene encodes CDR1 MDHEN and CDR2 SYDVKM.

The chain couples TRBV30 to TRBJ2-7, with D possibly matching TRBD1 (5 bases). This CDR3 is built from 13 residues. V was cut by 1 base and J by 2 bases, with 9 bases left in between. Germline V CDR1 and CDR2: GTSNPN, SVGIG (reference sequence). This CDR3 is CAWSGGGAYEQYF. The DNA for the CDR3 is TGTGCCTGGAGTGGGGGCGGAGCCTACGAGCAGTACTTC.

V is TRBV4-1 and J is TRBJ2-7; D may be TRBD1 (5 bases). Germline CDR1 MGHRA, CDR2 YSYEKL. This CDR3 comprises 16 residues. V lost 0 bases, J lost 2 bases, and 14 bases lay in between. Written as DNA, the CDR3 is TGCGCCAGCAGCCAAGATTACTCAGCAGGGACCTACGAGCAGTACTTC. Protein: CASSQDYSAGTYEQYF.

Concerning this clone itself: A much larger clone lies one base from this, so it may be a read error. CDR3 in amino acids: CASSLGGGTEAFF. Here the CDR3 DNA reads TGTGCCAGCAGCTTAGGAGGGGGCACTGAAGCTTTCTTT. This rearrangement joins TRBV7-3 to TRBJ1-1; a possible D gene is TRBD1 (6 bases). The CDR3 runs to 13 residues. The germline V and J ends were trimmed by 2 bases and 4 bases, with 8 bases remaining between them. From germline, CDR1 is SGHTA and CDR2 FQGTGA.

The chain carries TRBV9 and TRBJ2-1, with D possibly being TRBD1 (6 bases). V shed 4 bases and J shed 2 bases, with 13 bases lying between them. Germline CDR1 and CDR2: SGDLS and YYNGEE. There are 15 residues in the CDR3. The DNA for the CDR3 is TGTGCCAGCAGCCCCCGGAGACAGGCCTACAATGAGCAGTTCTTC. Its protein product is CASSPRRQAYNEQFF.